This paragraph reports one T cell receptor beta chain. What it binds is unknown. From RNA transcripts, TCR beta CDR3 regions were amplified. HTBI primers drove first-round RT-PCR of the TCR CDR3. TCRdb reanalysed the multiplex PCR reads using MiXCR and keeps one entry per CDR3 protein. In the table there are hundreds of thousands of distinct CDR3 sequences, over 11% of which are singletons. The authors obtained PBMCs from about 9.5 ml of fresh peripheral blood. V lost 2 bases and J 6 bases, leaving 7 bases between the germline ends. Germline lookup yields CDR1 DFQATT and CDR2 SNEGSKA (reference sequence). The CDR3 is 12 residues long. This sample is drawn from a study of T cells in Graves' hyperthyroidism and ophthalmopathy. Study-level points and caveats: A model of 13 V-J pairs discriminated ophthalmopathy from stable hyperthyroidism. In blood, most of the thyroid clonotypes expanded above 0.001 were also present. Ophthalmopathy onset followed model prediction by a median approximately 5.9 months.

The specimen sequenced was blood. The receptor's source is a woman in her twenties or thirties with Graves' hyperthyroidism that later progressed to Graves' ophthalmopathy. V and J are TRBV20-1 and TRBJ2-2; D not resolved. CDR3 sequence: CSARLTPGELFF. DNA for the CDR3: TGCAGTGCTAGATTAACCCCCGGGGAGCTGTTTTTT.